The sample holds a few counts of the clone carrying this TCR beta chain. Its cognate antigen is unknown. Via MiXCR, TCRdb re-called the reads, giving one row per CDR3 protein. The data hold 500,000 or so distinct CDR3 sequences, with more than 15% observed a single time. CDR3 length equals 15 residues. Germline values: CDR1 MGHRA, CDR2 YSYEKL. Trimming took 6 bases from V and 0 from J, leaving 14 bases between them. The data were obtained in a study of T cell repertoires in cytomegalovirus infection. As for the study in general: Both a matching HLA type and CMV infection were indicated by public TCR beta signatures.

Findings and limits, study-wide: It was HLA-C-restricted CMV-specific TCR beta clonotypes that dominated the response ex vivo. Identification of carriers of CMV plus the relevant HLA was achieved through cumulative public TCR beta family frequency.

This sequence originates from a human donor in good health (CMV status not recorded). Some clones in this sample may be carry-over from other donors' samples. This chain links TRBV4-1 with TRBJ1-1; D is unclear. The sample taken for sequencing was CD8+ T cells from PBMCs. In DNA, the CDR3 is TGCGCCAGCAGACCCCGACACACCATGAACACTGAAGCTTTCTTT. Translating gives CASRPRHTMNTEAFF.